This T cell receptor (beta chain) was retrieved from a study of T cell responses to AZD1222 COVID-19 vaccine. With respect to this clone: Its antigen is still unknown.

Findings of the study overall: Clonal diversity was possibly underestimated; the donors were predominantly white British and more often female.

The CDR3 has 12 amino acids. The V end lost 10 bases, the J end lost 2 bases, and 8 bases lay between the germline ends. This table comes from immunoSEQ multiplex PCR, and its TCRdb copy is limited to in-frame clones, with some not included. The sample carries 90,000 to 110,000 clones, approximately 91% recorded once. The sequence was obtained from an adult in good health. The chain joins TRBV12-3 or TRBV12-4 to TRBJ2-2; perhaps TRBD1 as D (5 bases). The sample was peripheral blood, taken on day 0 of MenACWY control vaccination. The CDR3 nucleotides are TGTGCCATCGGACAAAACACCGGGGAGCTGTTTTTT. Its translation is CAIGQNTGELFF.